This T cell receptor beta chain came from a study of cytomegalovirus exposure and HLA in healthy donors. Regarding the study as a whole: There were several of the most significant clusters that appeared linked to common viral pathogens in a later analysis. The number of N-insertions in an Asian-associated ancestry cluster was reportedly below the 666-donor mean in a later analysis.

The CDR3 is made up of 15 amino acids. V shed 1 base, J shed 2 bases, and the junction held 6 bases outside the gene matches. CDR1 SQVTM and CDR2 ANQGSEA come from the germline V gene. In the case of this clone: The antigen remains undetermined.

The primer mix had 60 Vbeta and 13 Jbeta primers. Profiling relied on immunoSEQ multiplex PCR, and the TCRdb table lists in-frame clones only, not all of them. The sample holds roughly 100,000 clones, approximately 80% seen once. Source material: PBMCs. The source is a male donor in good health and CMV-seronegative. The chain combines TRBV29-1 with TRBJ2-3; 7 bases agree with TRBD2. In DNA form, the CDR3 reads TGCAGCGTTGAAGGTACGCTAGCGGACACAGATACGCAGTATTTT. The encoded protein is CSVEGTLADTDTQYF.